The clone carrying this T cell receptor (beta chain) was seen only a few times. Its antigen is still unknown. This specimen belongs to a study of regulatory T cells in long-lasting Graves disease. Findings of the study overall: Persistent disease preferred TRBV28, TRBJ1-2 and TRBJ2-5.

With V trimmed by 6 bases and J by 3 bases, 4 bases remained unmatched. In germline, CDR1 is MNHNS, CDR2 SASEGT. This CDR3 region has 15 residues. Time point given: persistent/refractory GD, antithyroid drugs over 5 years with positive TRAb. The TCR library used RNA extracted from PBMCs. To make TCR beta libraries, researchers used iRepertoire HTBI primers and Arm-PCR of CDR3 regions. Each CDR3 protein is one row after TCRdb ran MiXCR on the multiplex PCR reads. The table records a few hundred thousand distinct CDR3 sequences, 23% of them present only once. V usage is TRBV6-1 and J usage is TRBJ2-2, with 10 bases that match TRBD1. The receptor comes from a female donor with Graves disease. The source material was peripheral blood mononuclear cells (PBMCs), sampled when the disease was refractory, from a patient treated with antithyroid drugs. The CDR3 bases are TGTGCCAGCAGCGGGACAGGGGTCCACACCGGGGAGCTGTTTTTT. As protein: CASSGTGVHTGELFF.